The 32 T cell receptor beta chains below all came from one sample that was sequenced in a study of blood T cell repertoires in COVID-19. The repertoire was sequenced with immunoSEQ multiplex PCR; TCRdb's copy has only in-frame clones and lacks some. This table has 85,000 to 130,000 clones, 60% to 85% appearing once. Source material: peripheral blood. The receptors here all came from a man older than 75 with COVID-19, enrolled during active disease.

A word on this clone: The junction does not match germline at one end; this may be a read error. Other nucleotide sequences in the sample specify the same CDR3. The chain has TRBV30 and TRBJ2-7; 9 bases fit TRBD1. The CDR3 is made up of 15 amino acids. Germline V gives CDR1 GTSNPN, CDR2 SVGIG (reference sequence). This chain's CDR3 is CAWSPGTGSSYEQYF. In DNA form, the CDR3 reads TGCGCCTGGAGCCCGGGGACAGGGAGCTCCTACGAGCAGTACTTC.

CDR3 DNA: TGTGCCAGCAGCTATTCCAATTACGAGCAGTACTTC. Amino acid sequence: CASSYSNYEQYF. This chain uses TRBV7-8 with TRBJ2-7; no clear D. The CDR3 extends over 12 amino acids. Trimming cost V 4 bases and J 4 bases, with 8 bases left between them. Germline lookup yields CDR1 SGHVS and CDR2 FQNEAQ. The whole variable domain, filled in from reference TRBV7-8 and TRBJ2-7, reads GAGVSQSPRYKVAKRGQDVALRCDPISGHVSLFWYQQALGQGPEFLTYFQNEAQLDKSGLPSDRFFAERPEGSVSTLKIQRTQQEDSAVYLCASSYSNYEQYFGPGTRLTVT.

The genes are TRBV7-2 and TRBJ1-1; 12 bases fit TRBD1. The germline V gene encodes CDR1 SGHTA and CDR2 FQGNSA. CDR3 length equals 15 residues. V was clipped by 5 bases and J by 2 bases; unmatched bases: 3. The CDR3 region has the DNA TGTGCCAGCAGCCCTGGGACAGGGGGCAACACTGAAGCTTTCTTT. Its translation: CASSPGTGGNTEAFF.

The chain links TRBV25-1 to TRBJ1-2; D is ambiguous. Germline V gives CDR1 MGHDK, CDR2 SYGVNS. This CDR3 has 13 amino acids. Between the trimmed V and J ends, which lost 3 bases and 5 bases, there was a span of 10 bases. The DNA of the CDR3 is TGTGCCAGCAGTGACGCGGGTCGGTATGGCTACACCTTC. It codes for CASSDAGRYGYTF.

The V gene is TRBV19, the J gene TRBJ2-7; TRBD2 matches 8 bases. Per germline, CDR1 LNHDA and CDR2 SQIVND (reference sequence). CDR3 length: 14 residues. The V segment lost 5 bases and the J segment 7 bases; nucleotides outside the gene matches: 10. CDR3 sequence: CASSARLAPAEQYF. CDR3 sequence (DNA): TGTGCCAGTAGTGCCCGACTAGCGCCAGCTGAGCAGTACTTC. Filled out from reference TRBV19 and TRBJ2-7, the complete variable domain reads DGGITQSPKYLFRKEGQNVTLSCEQNLNHDAMYWYRQDPGQGLRLIYYSQIVNDFQKGDIAEGYSVSREKKESFPLTVTSAQKNPTAFYLCASSARLAPAEQYFGPGTRLTVT.

This chain connects TRBV30 to TRBJ1-1; D is unclear. V was shortened by 2 bases and J by 8 bases, with 9 bases between the two germline ends. The germline V gene has CDR1 GTSNPN and CDR2 SVGIG (reference sequence). The CDR3 length is 11 residues. CDR3 in DNA: TGTGCCTGGAGTAGAAACATCGAAGCTTTCTTT. Its translation is CAWSRNIEAFF. The variable domain in full, completed from reference TRBV30 and TRBJ1-1, reads SQTIHQWPATLVQPVGSPLSLECTVEGTSNPNLYWYRQAAGRGLQLLFYSVGIGQISSEVPQNLSASRPQDRQFILSSKKLLLSDSGFYLCAWSRNIEAFFGQGTRLTVV.

The chain combines TRBV28 with TRBJ1-4; D is undetermined. Germline CDR1 MDHEN, CDR2 SYDVKM. V was clipped by 5 bases and J by 0 bases, with 13 bases between them. The CDR3 extends over 16 amino acids. The CDR3 DNA reads TGTGCCAGCAGTCAAGTAATCCAGACAACTAATGAAAAACTGTTTTTT. This sequence encodes CASSQVIQTTNEKLFF.

V is TRBV29-1 and J is TRBJ2-5; 8 bases map to TRBD2. CDR1 is SQVTM, CDR2 ANQGSEA, per germline. V dropped 3 bases and J dropped 0; count of bases not matched to a gene: 3. This CDR3 has 14 amino acids. The chain's CDR3 is CSVDRGGYQETQYF. In DNA form, the CDR3 reads TGCAGCGTTGATCGGGGGGGGTACCAAGAGACCCAGTACTTC. The whole variable domain, remainder taken from reference TRBV29-1 and TRBJ2-5, is SAVISQKPSRDICQRGTSLTIQCQVDSQVTMMFWYRQQPGQSLTLIATANQGSEATYESGFVIDKFPISRPNLTFSTLTVSNMSPEDSSIYLCSVDRGGYQETQYFGPGTRLLVL.

The chain is built from TRBV3-1 (or the pseudogene TRBV3-2) and TRBJ2-7, with no clear D. From germline, CDR1 is LGHDT and CDR2 YNNKEL (reference sequence). Trimming took 1 base from V and 0 from J, leaving 4 bases between them. The length of the CDR3 is 13 residues. The CDR3 DNA follows: TGTGCCAGCAGCCAAGCTTTCTCCTACGAGCAGTACTTC. Protein: CASSQAFSYEQYF.

About this clone: The same CDR3 can be traced to other DNA sequences in this sample. The chain combines TRBV5-4 with TRBJ2-1, with 10 bases that match TRBD2. This CDR3 is 16 amino acids long. Germline CDR1 and CDR2: SGHNT and YYREEE (reference sequence). V lost 2 bases, J lost 0 bases, and 2 bases stayed unmatched. As DNA, the CDR3 is TGTGCCAGCAGCTTCCCTAGCGGGAGCTCCTACAATGAGCAGTTCTTC. As protein: CASSFPSGSSYNEQFF.

V and J are TRBV3-1 (or the pseudogene TRBV3-2) and TRBJ2-5, with D maybe TRBD1 (6 bases). There are 13 residues in the CDR3. The germline V gene encodes CDR1 LGHDT and CDR2 YNNKEL (reference sequence). The ends were cut back, 8 bases at V and 3 bases at J, with 13 bases in the middle. Here the CDR3 DNA reads TGTGCCAGCGGATTACAGGGTAAAGAGACCCAGTACTTC. Residues: CASGLQGKETQYF.

This rearrangement joins TRBV4-3 to TRBJ2-1; D is undetermined. The CDR3 spans 15 residues. Germline V CDR1 and CDR2: LGHNA, YSLEER. Trimming took 4 bases from V and 0 from J, leaving 10 bases between them. CDR3 DNA sequence: TGCGCCAGCAGCCCCAGACAAAGCTCCTACAATGAGCAGTTCTTC. Its translation is CASSPRQSSYNEQFF.

The V call is TRBV28, the J call TRBJ1-3; unclear D gene. CDR1 is MDHEN, CDR2 SYDVKM, per germline. The CDR3 extends over 15 amino acids. Trimming removed 6 bases from V and 0 bases from J, with 12 bases in between. CDR3 DNA sequence: TGTGCCAGCAGGGAATCGTCTAGCTCTGGAAACACCATATATTTT. Its protein is CASRESSSSGNTIYF.

The chain carries TRBV7-9 and TRBJ1-3; no clear D gene. Germline V CDR1 and CDR2: SEHNR, FQNEAQ (reference sequence). The CDR3 has 16 residues. V was trimmed by 5 bases and J by 0 bases, leaving 14 bases between them. The CDR3 nucleotides are TGTGCCAGCAGCCCGAGTGGGCGTTACTCTGGAAACACCATATATTTT. Protein: CASSPSGRYSGNTIYF.

The V and J genes are TRBV2 and TRBJ1-2; 8 bases are a match to TRBD1. V lost 5 bases and J lost 3; bases outside the gene matches: 2. CDR1 is SNHLY and CDR2 is FYNNEI in the germline V gene. This CDR3 region has 13 residues. DNA of the CDR3: TGTGCCAGCAGTTTGACAGGGGACTATGGCTACACCTTC. This encodes CASSLTGDYGYTF.

This chain links TRBV5-1 with TRBJ2-5; D gene ambiguous. This CDR3 spans 11 amino acids. Germline-derived CDR1 and CDR2 are SGHRS and YFSETQ. V was pared by 4 bases and J by 2 bases, with 3 bases between. In DNA form, the CDR3 reads TGCGCCAGCAGCCGGCAAGAGACCCAGTACTTC. Translated, it gives CASSRQETQYF.

The chain is built from TRBV7-8 and TRBJ2-5, with 7 bases fitting TRBD1. The CDR3 extends over 14 amino acids. CDR1 is SGHVS, CDR2 FQNEAQ, per germline. Trimming at V came to 5 bases and at J to 2 bases, leaving 5 bases not matched to a gene. The CDR3 region is CASSPQQGQETQYF. In DNA, the CDR3 is TGTGCCAGCAGCCCGCAACAGGGGCAAGAGACCCAGTACTTC.

The J gene is TRBJ2-1, the V gene TRBV18; 7 bases are a match to TRBD2. The germline V gene has CDR1 KGHSH and CDR2 LQKENI. The ends lost 3 bases at V and 7 bases at J; junction bases unmatched: 15. The CDR3 is 17 residues long. CDR3 amino acids: CASSPFQGRTSFNEQFF. The CDR3, as DNA: TGTGCCAGCTCACCGTTCCAAGGGCGGACTAGTTTTAATGAGCAGTTCTTC.

The chain recombines TRBV29-1 with TRBJ2-5, with D tentatively TRBD1 (7 bases). Trimming left V 1 base short and J 5 bases short, with 14 bases between. The CDR3 length is 14 residues. Germline V gene lookup returns CDR1 SQVTM and CDR2 ANQGSEA. The CDR3 DNA is TGCAGCGTTGAAGGGGGGGCGACAGGGGAGACCCAGTACTTC. Translation gives CSVEGGATGETQYF.

V is TRBV7-2 and J is TRBJ2-3; 9 nucleotides align to TRBD1. The CDR3 sequence is 15 residues long. V lost 6 bases to trimming and J lost 2 bases; unmatched junction nucleotides: 6. Germline CDR1 and CDR2: SGHTA and FQGNSA. CDR3 DNA: TGTGCCAGCAGGCGGACAGGGGTTTTCACAGATACGCAGTATTTT. It is translated as CASRRTGVFTDTQYF.

The chain employs TRBV2 and TRBJ1-1; possible D gene TRBD1, 6 bases. Trimming pared 5 bases from V and 1 base from J, leaving 20 bases between. The germline gives CDR1 SNHLY, CDR2 FYNNEI. The CDR3 runs to 17 residues. This chain's CDR3 is CASSPPDLRGQNTEAFF. The CDR3 coding sequence is TGTGCCAGCAGTCCTCCTGACCTCAGGGGTCAGAACACTGAAGCTTTCTTT. Full variable domain (remainder filled in from reference TRBV2 and TRBJ1-1): EPEVTQTPSHQVTQMGQEVILRCVPISNHLYFYWYRQILGQKVEFLVSFYNNEISEKSEIFDDQFSVERPDGSNFTLKIRSTKLEDSAMYFCASSPPDLRGQNTEAFFGQGTRLTVV.

This chain links TRBV19 with TRBJ2-1; tentatively, D is TRBD2 (6 bases). V lost 3 bases and J lost 1, with 13 bases in between. The CDR3 extends over 16 amino acids. Germline values: CDR1 LNHDA, CDR2 SQIVND (reference sequence). The CDR3 loop reads CASSMRRELSYNEQFF. The CDR3 nucleotides are TGTGCCAGTAGTATGCGGCGGGAACTTTCCTACAATGAGCAGTTCTTC. Looking up the rest from reference TRBV19 and TRBJ2-1 gives the full variable domain: DGGITQSPKYLFRKEGQNVTLSCEQNLNHDAMYWYRQDPGQGLRLIYYSQIVNDFQKGDIAEGYSVSREKKESFPLTVTSAQKNPTAFYLCASSMRRELSYNEQFFGPGTRLTVL.

The rearrangement joins TRBV3-1 (or the pseudogene TRBV3-2) to TRBJ2-3; 9 bases line up with TRBD2. The J segment lost 0 bases and the V segment lost 6 bases, leaving 7 bases of the junction unmatched. Germline CDR1 reads LGHDT; CDR2 reads YNNKEL (reference sequence). The CDR3 is made up of 16 amino acids. CDR3 sequence: CASSGRLAESTDTQYF. CDR3 nucleotides: TGTGCCAGCAGTGGCCGACTAGCGGAAAGCACAGATACGCAGTATTTT.

The chain has TRBV7-8 and TRBJ2-5; D unresolved. Germline assignment: CDR1 SGHVS and CDR2 FQNEAQ. V lost 2 bases to trimming and J lost 2 bases, with 9 bases between them. This CDR3 has 14 residues. CDR3 amino acids: CASSLSGTQETQYF. Here the CDR3 DNA reads TGTGCCAGCAGCTTATCTGGTACACAAGAGACCCAGTACTTC.

The rearrangement links TRBV9 to TRBJ1-1, with 10 bases identical to TRBD1. V was clipped by 4 bases and J by 5 bases; unmatched bases: 5. The CDR3 spans 14 residues. Germline V lookup: CDR1 SGDLS, CDR2 YYNGEE. CDR3 sequence (DNA): TGTGCCAGCAGCTATGGGACAGGGGAGACTGAAGCTTTCTTT. This encodes CASSYGTGETEAFF. Together with reference TRBV9 and TRBJ1-1, the CDR3 gives the full variable domain: DSGVTQTPKHLITATGQRVTLRCSPRSGDLSVYWYQQSLDQGLQFLIQYYNGEERAKGNILERFSAQQFPDLHSELNLSSLELGDSALYFCASSYGTGETEAFFGQGTRLTVV.

The chain couples TRBV28 to TRBJ1-5; D is perhaps TRBD1 (6 bases). CDR1 is MDHEN and CDR2 is SYDVKM in the germline V gene. Trimming shortened V by 4 bases and J by 9 bases, and 22 bases separated the two germline ends. The CDR3 covers 16 residues. CDR3 bases: TGTGCCAGCAGTTCCACCGCGGGGGCCAGCTTTCGGCCCCAGCATTTT. This gives the protein CASSSTAGASFRPQHF. The full variable domain, rest sourced from reference TRBV28 and TRBJ1-5, is DVKVTQSSRYLVKRTGEKVFLECVQDMDHENMFWYRQDPGLGLRLIYFSYDVKMKEKGDIPEGYSVSREKKERFSLILESASTNQTSMYLCASSSTAGASFRPQHFGDGTRLSIL.

V and J are TRBV3-1 (or the pseudogene TRBV3-2) and TRBJ2-3; tentative D call: TRBD2 (5 bases). The CDR3 extends over 14 amino acids. V was pared by 0 bases and J by 9 bases, with 13 bases between. CDR1 is LGHDT, CDR2 YNNKEL, per germline (reference sequence). The CDR3 sequence is CASSQDYSEMTQYF. The CDR3 DNA reads as TGTGCCAGCAGCCAAGATTATAGCGAAATGACGCAGTATTTT.

This clone occurred once. The chain is built from TRBV5-6 and TRBJ1-1; possibly TRBD1 for D (6 bases). The germline V and J ends were trimmed by 2 bases and 1 base, with 12 bases remaining between them. CDR1 SGHDT and CDR2 YYEEEE come from the germline V gene. This CDR3 spans 15 amino acids. CDR3 DNA: TGTGCCAGCAGCTTTCGAGGGACACCGAACACTGAAGCTTTCTTT. It is translated as CASSFRGTPNTEAFF.

This clone is a singleton in its sample. The gene calls are TRBV5-4 and TRBJ2-7; TRBD2 agrees at 8 bases. V lost 0 bases to trimming and J lost 4 bases; unmatched junction nucleotides: 6. Germline lookup yields CDR1 SGHNT and CDR2 YYREEE (reference sequence). The CDR3 is 15 residues long. The CDR3 sequence: CASSLGLAGGYEQYF. In nucleotides, the CDR3 is TGTGCCAGCAGCTTGGGGCTAGCGGGTGGTTACGAGCAGTACTTC.

This clone was seen only once. The chain couples TRBV28 to TRBJ2-3; D perhaps matches TRBD2 (6 bases). The germline V gene has CDR1 MDHEN and CDR2 SYDVKM. With 8 bases removed from V and 7 bases from J, the gap between germline ends came to 10 bases. The CDR3 is 11 amino acids. The CDR3 DNA follows: TGTGCCAGCGGGACTGCTAATACGCAGTATTTT. Protein sequence: CASGTANTQYF.

The J gene is TRBJ1-2, the V gene TRBV27; 11 bases are shared with TRBD1. The V gene's germline CDR1 is MNHEY and CDR2 SMNVEV (reference sequence). Trimming at V came to 3 bases and at J to 5 bases, leaving 5 bases not matched to a gene. CDR3 length equals 15 residues. The CDR3, as DNA: TGTGCCAGCAGTTTCAGGACAGGGGGCGATTATGGCTACACCTTC. As protein: CASSFRTGGDYGYTF.

J is TRBJ2-7 and V is TRBV7-9, with D perhaps matching TRBD2 (6 bases). V lost 5 bases and J lost 0, with 11 bases in between. Per the germline V gene, CDR1 is SEHNR and CDR2 is FQNEAQ (reference sequence). There are 14 residues in the CDR3. DNA of the CDR3: TGTGCCAGCAGCGGAGGGCTTAGCTCCTACGAGCAGTACTTC. It specifies CASSGGLSSYEQYF.